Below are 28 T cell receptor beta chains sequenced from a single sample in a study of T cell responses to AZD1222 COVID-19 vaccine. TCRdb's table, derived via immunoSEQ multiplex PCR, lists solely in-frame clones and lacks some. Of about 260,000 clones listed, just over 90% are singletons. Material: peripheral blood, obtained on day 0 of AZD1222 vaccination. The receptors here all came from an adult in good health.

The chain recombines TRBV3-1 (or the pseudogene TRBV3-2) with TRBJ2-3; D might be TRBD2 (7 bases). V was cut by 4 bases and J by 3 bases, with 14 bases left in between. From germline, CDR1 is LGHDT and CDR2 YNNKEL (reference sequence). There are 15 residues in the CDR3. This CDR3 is CASSLARGATDTQYF. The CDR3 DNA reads TGTGCCAGCAGCCTCGCCCGGGGGGCTACAGATACGCAGTATTTT.

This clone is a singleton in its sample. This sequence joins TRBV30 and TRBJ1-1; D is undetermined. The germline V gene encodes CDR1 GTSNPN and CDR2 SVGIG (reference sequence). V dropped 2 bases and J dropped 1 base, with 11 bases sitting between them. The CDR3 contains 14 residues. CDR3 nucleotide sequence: TGTGCCTGGAGTCAGTGGGCGGGGAACACTGAAGCTTTCTTT. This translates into CAWSQWAGNTEAFF. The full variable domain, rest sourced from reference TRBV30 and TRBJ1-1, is SQTIHQWPATLVQPVGSPLSLECTVEGTSNPNLYWYRQAAGRGLQLLFYSVGIGQISSEVPQNLSASRPQDRQFILSSKKLLLSDSGFYLCAWSQWAGNTEAFFGQGTRLTVV.

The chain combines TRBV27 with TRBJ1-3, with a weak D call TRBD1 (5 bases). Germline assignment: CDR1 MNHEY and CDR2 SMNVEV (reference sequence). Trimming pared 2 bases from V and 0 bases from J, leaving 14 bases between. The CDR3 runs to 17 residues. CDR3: CASSLGPPGVSGNTIYF. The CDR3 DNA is TGTGCCAGCAGTTTAGGCCCCCCGGGGGTCTCTGGAAACACCATATATTTT.

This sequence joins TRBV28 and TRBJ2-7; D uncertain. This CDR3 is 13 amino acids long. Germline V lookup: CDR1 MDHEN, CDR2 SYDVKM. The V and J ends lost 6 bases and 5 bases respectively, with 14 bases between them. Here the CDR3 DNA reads TGTGCCAGCAGCCCGGTCGGGTTCGACGAGCAGTACTTC. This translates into CASSPVGFDEQYF. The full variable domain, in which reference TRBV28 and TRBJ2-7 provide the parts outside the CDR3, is DVKVTQSSRYLVKRTGEKVFLECVQDMDHENMFWYRQDPGLGLRLIYFSYDVKMKEKGDIPEGYSVSREKKERFSLILESASTNQTSMYLCASSPVGFDEQYFGPGTRLTVT.

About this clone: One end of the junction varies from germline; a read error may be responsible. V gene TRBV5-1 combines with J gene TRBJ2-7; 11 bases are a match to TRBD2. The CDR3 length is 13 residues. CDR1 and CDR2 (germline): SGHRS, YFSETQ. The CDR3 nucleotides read TGCGCGAGCAGGAGTCTAGCGGGGGGAGAGCAGTACTTC. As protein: CASRSLAGGEQYF.

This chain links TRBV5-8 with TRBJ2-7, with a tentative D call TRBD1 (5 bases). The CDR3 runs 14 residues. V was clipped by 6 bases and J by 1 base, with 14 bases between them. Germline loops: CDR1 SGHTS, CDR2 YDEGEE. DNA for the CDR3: TGTGCCAGCACCCGGCAGGCAGGGTCCTACGAGCAGTACTTC. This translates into CASTRQAGSYEQYF.

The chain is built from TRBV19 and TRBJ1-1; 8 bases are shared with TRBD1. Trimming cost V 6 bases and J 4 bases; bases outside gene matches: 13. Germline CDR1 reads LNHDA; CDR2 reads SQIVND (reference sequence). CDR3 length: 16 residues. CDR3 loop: CASRPPGGAYGTEAFF. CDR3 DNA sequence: TGTGCCAGTAGGCCACCAGGGGGCGCCTATGGCACTGAAGCTTTCTTT.

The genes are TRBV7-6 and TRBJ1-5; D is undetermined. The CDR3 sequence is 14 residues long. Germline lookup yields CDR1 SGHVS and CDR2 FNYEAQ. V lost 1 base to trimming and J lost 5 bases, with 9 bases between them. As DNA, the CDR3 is TGTGCCAGCAGCTTAGGCAGGAACCATCAGCCCCAGCATTTT. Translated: CASSLGRNHQPQHF.

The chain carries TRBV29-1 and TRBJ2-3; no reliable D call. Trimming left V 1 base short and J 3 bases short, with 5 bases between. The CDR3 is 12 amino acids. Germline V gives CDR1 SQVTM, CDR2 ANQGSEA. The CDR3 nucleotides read TGCAGCGTTGAAGCCGTAACAGATACGCAGTATTTT. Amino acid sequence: CSVEAVTDTQYF.

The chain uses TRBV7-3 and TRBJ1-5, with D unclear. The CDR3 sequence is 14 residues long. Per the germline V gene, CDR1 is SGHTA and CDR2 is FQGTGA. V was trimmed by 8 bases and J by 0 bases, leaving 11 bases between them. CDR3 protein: CASPELLSNQPQHF. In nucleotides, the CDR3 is TGTGCCAGCCCGGAACTCCTTAGCAATCAGCCCCAGCATTTT.

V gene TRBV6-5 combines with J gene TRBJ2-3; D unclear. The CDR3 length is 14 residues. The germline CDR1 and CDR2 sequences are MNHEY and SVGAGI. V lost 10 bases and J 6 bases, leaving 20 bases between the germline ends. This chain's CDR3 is CATRPAVGRDTQYF. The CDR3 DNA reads TGTGCCACCCGACCTGCAGTTGGCAGGGATACGCAGTATTTT.

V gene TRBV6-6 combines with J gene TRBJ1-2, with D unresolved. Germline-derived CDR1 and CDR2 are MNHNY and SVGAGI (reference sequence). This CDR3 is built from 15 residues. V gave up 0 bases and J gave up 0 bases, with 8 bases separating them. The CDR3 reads CASSYSAIANYGYTF. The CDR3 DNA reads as TGTGCCAGCAGTTACTCAGCGATAGCTAACTATGGCTACACCTTC.

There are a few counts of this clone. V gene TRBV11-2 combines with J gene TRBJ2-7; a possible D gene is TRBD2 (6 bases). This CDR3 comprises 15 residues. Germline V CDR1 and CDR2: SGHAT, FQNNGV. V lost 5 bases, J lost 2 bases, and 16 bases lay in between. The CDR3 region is CASSPRGRGTYEQYF. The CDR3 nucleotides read TGTGCCAGCAGCCCACGGGGACGGGGGACCTACGAGCAGTACTTC. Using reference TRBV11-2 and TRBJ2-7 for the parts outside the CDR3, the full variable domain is EAGVAQSPRYKIIEKRQSVAFWCNPISGHATLYWYQQILGQGPKLLIQFQNNGVVDDSQLPKDRFSAERLKGVDSTLKIQPAKLEDSAVYLCASSPRGRGTYEQYFGPGTRLTVT.

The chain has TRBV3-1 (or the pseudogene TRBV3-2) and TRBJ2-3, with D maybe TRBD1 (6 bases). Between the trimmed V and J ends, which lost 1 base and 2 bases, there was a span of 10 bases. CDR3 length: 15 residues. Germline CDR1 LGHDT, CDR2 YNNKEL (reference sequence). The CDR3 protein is CASSQGGRYTDTQYF. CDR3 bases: TGTGCCAGCAGCCAAGGGGGGCGGTACACAGATACGCAGTATTTT.

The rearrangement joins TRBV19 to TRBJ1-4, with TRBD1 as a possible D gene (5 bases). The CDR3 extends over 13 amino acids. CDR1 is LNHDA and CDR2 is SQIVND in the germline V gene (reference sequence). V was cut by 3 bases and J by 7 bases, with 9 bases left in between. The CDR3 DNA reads TGTGCCAGTAGTATCGGGGGTCGTGAAAAACTGTTTTTT. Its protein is CASSIGGREKLFF.

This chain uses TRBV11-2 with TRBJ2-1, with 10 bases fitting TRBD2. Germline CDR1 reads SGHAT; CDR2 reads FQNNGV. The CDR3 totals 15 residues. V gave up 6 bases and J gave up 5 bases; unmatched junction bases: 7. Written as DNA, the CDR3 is TGTGCCAGCAGAAAGGCTAGCGGGGGAAACAATGAGCAGTTCTTC. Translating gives CASRKASGGNNEQFF.

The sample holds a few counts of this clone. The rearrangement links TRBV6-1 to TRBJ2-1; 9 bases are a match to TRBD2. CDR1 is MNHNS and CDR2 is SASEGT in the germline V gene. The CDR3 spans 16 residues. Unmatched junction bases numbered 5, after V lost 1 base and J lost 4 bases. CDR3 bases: TGTGCCAGCAGTGAAGTTGTAGCGGGAGTGTACAATGAGCAGTTCTTC. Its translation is CASSEVVAGVYNEQFF.

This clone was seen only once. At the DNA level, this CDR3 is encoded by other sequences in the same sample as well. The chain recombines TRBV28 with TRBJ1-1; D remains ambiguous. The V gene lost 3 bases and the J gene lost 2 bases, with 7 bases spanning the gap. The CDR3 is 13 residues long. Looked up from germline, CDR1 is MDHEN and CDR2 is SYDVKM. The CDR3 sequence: CASSFPLNTEAFF. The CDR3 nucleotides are TGTGCCAGCAGTTTCCCCTTAAACACTGAAGCTTTCTTT.

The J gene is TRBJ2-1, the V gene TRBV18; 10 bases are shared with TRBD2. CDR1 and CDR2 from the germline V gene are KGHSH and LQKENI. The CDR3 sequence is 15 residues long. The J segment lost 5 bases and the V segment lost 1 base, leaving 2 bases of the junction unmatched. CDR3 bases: TGTGCCAGCTCACCACGCCTAGCGGGGGACAATGAGCAGTTCTTC. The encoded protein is CASSPRLAGDNEQFF.

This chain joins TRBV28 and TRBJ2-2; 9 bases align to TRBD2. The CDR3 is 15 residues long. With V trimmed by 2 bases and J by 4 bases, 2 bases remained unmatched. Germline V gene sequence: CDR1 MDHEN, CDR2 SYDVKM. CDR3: CASSLVSGGTGELFF. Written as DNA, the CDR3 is TGTGCCAGCAGTTTAGTTAGCGGGGGCACCGGGGAGCTGTTTTTT.

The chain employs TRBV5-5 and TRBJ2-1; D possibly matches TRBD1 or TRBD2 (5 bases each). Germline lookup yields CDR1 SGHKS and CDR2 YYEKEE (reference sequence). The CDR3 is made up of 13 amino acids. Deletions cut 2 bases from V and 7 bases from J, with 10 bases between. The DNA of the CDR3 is TGTGCCAGCAGCTTCCCCTGGGGGAATGAGCAGTTCTTC. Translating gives CASSFPWGNEQFF.

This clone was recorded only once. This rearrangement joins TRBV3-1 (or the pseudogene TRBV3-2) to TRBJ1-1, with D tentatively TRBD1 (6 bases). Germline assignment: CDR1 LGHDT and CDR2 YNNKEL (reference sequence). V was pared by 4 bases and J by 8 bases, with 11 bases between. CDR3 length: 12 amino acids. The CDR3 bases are TGTGCCAGCAGCCGACCACAGGGAGAAGCTTTCTTT. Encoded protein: CASSRPQGEAFF.

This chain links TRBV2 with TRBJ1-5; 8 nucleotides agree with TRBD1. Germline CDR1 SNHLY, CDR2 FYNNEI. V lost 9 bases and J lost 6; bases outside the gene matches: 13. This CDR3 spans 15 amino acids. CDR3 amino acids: CARPAPDRGGQPQHF. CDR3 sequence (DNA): TGTGCCAGACCTGCTCCTGACAGGGGAGGTCAGCCCCAGCATTTT.

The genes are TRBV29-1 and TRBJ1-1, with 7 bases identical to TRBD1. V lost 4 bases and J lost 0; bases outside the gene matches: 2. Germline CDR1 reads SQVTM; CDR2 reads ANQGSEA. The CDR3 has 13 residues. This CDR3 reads CSVGGQLNTEAFF. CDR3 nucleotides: TGCAGCGTTGGGGGACAGTTGAACACTGAAGCTTTCTTT.

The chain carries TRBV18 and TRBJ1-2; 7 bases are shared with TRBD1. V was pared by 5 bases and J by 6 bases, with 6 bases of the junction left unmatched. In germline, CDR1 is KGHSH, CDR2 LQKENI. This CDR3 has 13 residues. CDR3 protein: CASSRGLEDGYTF. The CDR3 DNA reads TGTGCCAGCTCAAGGGGGCTTGAGGATGGCTACACCTTC.

The CDR3 loop is CASGGKTSYEQYF. CDR3 DNA sequence: TGTGCCAGCGGGGGGAAGACGTCCTACGAGCAGTACTTC. The chain couples TRBV5-6 to TRBJ2-7, with D possibly being TRBD2 (6 bases). Germline CDR1 reads SGHDT; CDR2 reads YYEEEE. The CDR3 is 13 amino acids. Trimming took off 7 bases at V and 1 base at J, with 12 bases between the two ends.

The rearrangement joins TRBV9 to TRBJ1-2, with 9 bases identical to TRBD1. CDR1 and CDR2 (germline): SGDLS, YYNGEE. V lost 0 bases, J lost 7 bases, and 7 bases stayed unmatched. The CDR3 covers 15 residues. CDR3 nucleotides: TGTGCCAGCAGCGTAGATACAGGGGGCGCCGGTGGCTACACCTTC. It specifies CASSVDTGGAGGYTF. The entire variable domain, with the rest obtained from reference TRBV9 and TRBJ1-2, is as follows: DSGVTQTPKHLITATGQRVTLRCSPRSGDLSVYWYQQSLDQGLQFLIQYYNGEERAKGNILERFSAQQFPDLHSELNLSSLELGDSALYFCASSVDTGGAGGYTFGSGTRLTVV.

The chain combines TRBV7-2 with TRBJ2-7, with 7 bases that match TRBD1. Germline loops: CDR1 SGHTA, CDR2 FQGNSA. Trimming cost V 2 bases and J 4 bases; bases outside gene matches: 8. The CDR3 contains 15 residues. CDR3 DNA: TGTGCCAGCAGCTTAAGTTCGGGACAGCCTTACGAGCAGTACTTC. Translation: CASSLSSGQPYEQYF.